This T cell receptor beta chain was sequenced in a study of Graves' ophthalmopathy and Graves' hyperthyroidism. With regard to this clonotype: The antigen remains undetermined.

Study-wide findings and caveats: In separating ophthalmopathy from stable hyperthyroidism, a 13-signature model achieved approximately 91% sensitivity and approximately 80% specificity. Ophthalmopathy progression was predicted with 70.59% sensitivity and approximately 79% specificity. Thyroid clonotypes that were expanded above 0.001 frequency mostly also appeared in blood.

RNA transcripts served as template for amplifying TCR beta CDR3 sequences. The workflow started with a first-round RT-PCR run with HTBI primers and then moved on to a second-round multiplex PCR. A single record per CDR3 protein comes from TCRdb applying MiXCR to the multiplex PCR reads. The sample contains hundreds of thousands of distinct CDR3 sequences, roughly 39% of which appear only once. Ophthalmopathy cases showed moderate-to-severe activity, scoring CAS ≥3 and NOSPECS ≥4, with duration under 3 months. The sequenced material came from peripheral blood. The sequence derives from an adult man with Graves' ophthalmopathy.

The CDR3 here is CASKTGGSYGYTF. CDR3 DNA sequence: TGTGCCAGCAAGACAGGGGGGAGCTATGGCTACACCTTC. The V call is TRBV2, the J call TRBJ1-2; the match to TRBD1 covers 9 bases. This CDR3 contains 13 residues. Germline V lookup: CDR1 SNHLY, CDR2 FYNNEI. After removal of 7 bases from V and 4 bases from J, the junction contained 4 bases not matched to a gene.